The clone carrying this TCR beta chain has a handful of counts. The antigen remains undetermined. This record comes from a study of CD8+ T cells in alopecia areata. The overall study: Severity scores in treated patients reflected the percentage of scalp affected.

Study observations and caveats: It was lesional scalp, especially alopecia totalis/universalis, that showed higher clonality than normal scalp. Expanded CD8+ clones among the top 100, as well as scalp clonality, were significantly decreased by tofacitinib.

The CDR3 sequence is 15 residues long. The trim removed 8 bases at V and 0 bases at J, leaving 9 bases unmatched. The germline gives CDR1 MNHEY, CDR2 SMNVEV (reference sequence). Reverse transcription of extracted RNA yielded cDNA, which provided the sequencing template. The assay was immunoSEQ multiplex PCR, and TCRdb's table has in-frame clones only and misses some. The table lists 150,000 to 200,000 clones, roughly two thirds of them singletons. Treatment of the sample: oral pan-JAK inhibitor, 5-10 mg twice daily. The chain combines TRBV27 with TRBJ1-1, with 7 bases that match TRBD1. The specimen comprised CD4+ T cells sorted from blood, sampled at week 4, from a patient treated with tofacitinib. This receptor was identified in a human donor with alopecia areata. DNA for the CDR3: TGTGCCAGCCGTTCGAAGAGGGGGCTGAACACTGAAGCTTTCTTT. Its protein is CASRSKRGLNTEAFF.